This T cell receptor (beta chain) emerged from a study of identical twins. TCRdb ran MiXCR on the 5' RACE reads and lists one entry per CDR3 protein. The sample lists 690,000 or so distinct CDR3 sequences; 8.6% were seen once. Germline CDR1 is SGHTA and CDR2 is FQGNSA. There are 16 residues in the CDR3. The V and J ends lost 8 bases and 7 bases respectively, with 23 bases between them. In addition, the sample was reused for a study of yellow fever vaccine responses in identical twins.

The V and J genes are TRBV7-2 and TRBJ2-2; the D gene is possibly TRBD2 (6 bases). The receptor was derived from a young woman in good health. Sample: PBMCs. CDR3 sequence reads: CASDPGLALFGGELFF. CDR3 nucleotides: TGTGCCAGCGACCCTGGGCTAGCGCTATTCGGCGGGGAGCTGTTTTTT. Full variable domain (remainder filled in from reference TRBV7-2 and TRBJ2-2): GAGVSQSPSNKVTEKGKDVELRCDPISGHTALYWYRQSLGQGLEFLIYFQGNSAPDKSGLPSDRFSAERTGGSVSTLTIQRTQQEDSAVYLCASDPGLALFGGELFFGEGSRLTVL.